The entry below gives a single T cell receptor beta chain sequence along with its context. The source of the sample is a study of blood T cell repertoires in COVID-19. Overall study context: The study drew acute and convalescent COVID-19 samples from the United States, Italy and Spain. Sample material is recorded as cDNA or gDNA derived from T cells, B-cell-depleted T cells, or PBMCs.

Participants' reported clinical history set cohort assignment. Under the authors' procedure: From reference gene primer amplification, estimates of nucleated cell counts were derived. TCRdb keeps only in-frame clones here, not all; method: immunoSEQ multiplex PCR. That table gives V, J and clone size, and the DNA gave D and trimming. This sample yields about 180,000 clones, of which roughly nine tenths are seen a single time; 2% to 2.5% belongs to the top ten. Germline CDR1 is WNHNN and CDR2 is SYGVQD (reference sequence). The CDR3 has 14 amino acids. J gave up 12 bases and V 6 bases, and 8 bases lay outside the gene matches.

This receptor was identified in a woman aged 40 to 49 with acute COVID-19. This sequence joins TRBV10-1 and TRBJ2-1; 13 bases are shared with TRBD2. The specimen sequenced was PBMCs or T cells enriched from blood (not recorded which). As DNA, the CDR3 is TGCGCCAGCAGCGGGGGACTAGCGGGGAATCGGCAGTTCTTC. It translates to CASSGGLAGNRQFF.